The 2 T cell receptor beta chains below all came from one sample that was sequenced in a study of OX40 agonist ivuxolimab in advanced cancers. TCRdb's table, derived via immunoSEQ multiplex PCR, lists solely in-frame clones and lacks some. The sample has about 7,300 clones, around 75% seen once. Sequencing used CD4+ or CD8+ T cells sorted from blood, obtained in a trial of the OX40 agonist ivuxolimab. The source is an adult with an advanced solid tumor such as melanoma, head and neck, liver or kidney cancer.

This clone is a singleton in its sample. V gene TRBV9 combines with J gene TRBJ1-2, with D tentatively TRBD1 (6 bases). Trimming cost V 4 bases and J 0 bases, with 13 bases left between them. Germline V CDR1 and CDR2: SGDLS, YYNGEE. This CDR3 spans 15 amino acids. DNA of the CDR3: TGTGCCAGCAGCCTTGGACAGATAACTAACTATGGCTACACCTTC. Translating it yields CASSLGQITNYGYTF. The complete variable domain, with remaining parts taken from reference TRBV9 and TRBJ1-2, reads DSGVTQTPKHLITATGQRVTLRCSPRSGDLSVYWYQQSLDQGLQFLIQYYNGEERAKGNILERFSAQQFPDLHSELNLSSLELGDSALYFCASSLGQITNYGYTFGSGTRLTVV.

V gene TRBV2 combines with J gene TRBJ1-4; D not resolved. Germline V gives CDR1 SNHLY, CDR2 FYNNEI. V lost 2 bases to trimming and J lost 0 bases, with 7 bases between them. CDR3 length equals 15 residues. The CDR3 nucleotides are TGTGCCAGCAGTGAATTGGCAACAACTAATGAAAAACTGTTTTTT. Residues: CASSELATTNEKLFF.